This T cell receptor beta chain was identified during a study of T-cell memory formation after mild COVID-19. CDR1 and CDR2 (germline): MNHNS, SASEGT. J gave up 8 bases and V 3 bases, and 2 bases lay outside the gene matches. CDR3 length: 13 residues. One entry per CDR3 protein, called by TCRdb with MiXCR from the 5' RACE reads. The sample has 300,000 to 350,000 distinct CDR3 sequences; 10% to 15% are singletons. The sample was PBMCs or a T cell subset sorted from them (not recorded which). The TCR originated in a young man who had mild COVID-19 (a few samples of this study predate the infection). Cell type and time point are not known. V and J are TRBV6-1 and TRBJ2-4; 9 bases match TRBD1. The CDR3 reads CASSEGQGDIQYF. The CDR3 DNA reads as TGTGCCAGCAGTGAGGGACAGGGAGACATTCAGTACTTC.